This TCR beta chain was recorded in a study of CD4 T cells in relation to SARS-CoV-2 and coronaviruses. Study results and caveats: The assay detects memory recall responses, not culture-primed primary responses. About 65% of donors had memory CD4+ clonotypes crossrecognizing SARS-CoV-2 and common cold coronavirus spike.

This CDR3 has 13 residues. Trimming took 3 bases from V and 6 from J; bases not matched to a gene: 8. Per the germline V gene, CDR1 is SQVTM and CDR2 is ANQGSEA. Before the COVID-19 pandemic, during about 2010-2019, CD4+ T cells were taken from unexposed donors. Clones were read by immunoSEQ multiplex PCR, and TCRdb kept only the in-frame ones, dropping some. The table records roughly 57,000 clones, roughly 88% of them present only once. To note about this clone: The antigen is not known.

This TCR derives from a human donor in good health. The rearrangement uses TRBV29-1 and TRBJ2-7; 7 nucleotides agree with TRBD1. The sample comprised memory CD4+ T cells from PBMCs. The CDR3 region has the DNA TGCAGCGTTGATAGGGGGCAGGGTAGCGAGCAGTACTTC. As protein: CSVDRGQGSEQYF.